The next 9 T cell receptor beta chains were all read from a single sample in a study of Ad26.COV2.S vaccination and SARS-CoV-2 variants. Assay: immunoSEQ multiplex PCR; the TCRdb copy retains only in-frame clones and omits some. The sample holds approximately 300,000 clones, about 82% seen once. Treatment: about 20 received Ad26.COV2.S at low or high dose, single or two shots; 5 received placebo; per-sample allocation not given. Collection of the samples took place on day 63 after the first injection of vaccine or placebo. The sequencing used peripheral blood, collected in a trial of Ad26.COV2.S vaccine versus placebo. These receptors were obtained from a person aged 18-65 years who received the Ad26.COV2.S COVID-19 vaccine or a placebo.

The chain combines TRBV11-3 with TRBJ2-5; 11 bases map to TRBD2. Germline assignment: CDR1 SGHNT and CDR2 YENEEA. The CDR3 consists of 15 residues. Unmatched junction bases numbered 6, after V lost 4 bases and J lost 5 bases. CDR3 DNA: TGTGCCAGCAGCTCGAGACTAGCGGGGTTGGAGACCCAGTACTTC. It codes for CASSSRLAGLETQYF.

V usage is TRBV19 and J usage is TRBJ1-2, with D uncertain. There are 15 residues in the CDR3. V lost 1 base and J lost 6, with 15 bases in between. Germline CDR1 is LNHDA and CDR2 is SQIVND (reference sequence). CDR3 sequence: CASSIGIGRSDGYTF. The DNA of the CDR3 is TGTGCCAGTAGTATAGGCATCGGCCGGTCTGATGGCTACACCTTC.

V and J are TRBV11-2 and TRBJ1-1; D possibly corresponds to TRBD1 (6 bases). The CDR3 spans 14 residues. Per germline, CDR1 SGHAT and CDR2 FQNNGV. V gave up 6 bases and J gave up 1 base, with 12 bases separating them. The CDR3 protein is CASSLRGENTEAFF. The CDR3 region has the DNA TGTGCCAGCAGTTTAAGGGGGGAGAACACTGAAGCTTTCTTT.

J is TRBJ2-1 and V is TRBV5-1; 12 nucleotides line up with TRBD1. Germline CDR1 and CDR2: SGHRS and YFSETQ. V was pared by 2 bases and J by 6 bases, with 9 bases of the junction left unmatched. The CDR3 is 17 residues long. CDR3 protein: CASSLHPGTGGFNEQFF. The CDR3 DNA follows: TGCGCCAGCAGCTTACACCCCGGGACAGGGGGCTTCAATGAGCAGTTCTTC.

This clone was recorded only once. The junction shows a germline mismatch at one end, possibly a read error. The CDR3 nucleotides are TGTGCCAGCAGTGTAGGGGTCGGTGTTGAGCAGTACTTC. Encoded protein: CASSVGVGVEQYF. J is TRBJ2-7 and V is TRBV9; D might be TRBD1 (5 bases). Per germline, CDR1 SGDLS and CDR2 YYNGEE. This CDR3 comprises 13 residues.

J is TRBJ1-6 and V is TRBV3-1 (or the pseudogene TRBV3-2); unclear D gene. This CDR3 spans 15 amino acids. With 4 bases removed from V and 7 bases from J, the gap between germline ends came to 14 bases. CDR1 and CDR2 from the germline V gene are LGHDT and YNNKEL (reference sequence). The CDR3 here is CASSPSRGTNSPLHF. The DNA for the CDR3 is TGTGCCAGCAGCCCCTCTCGGGGAACAAATTCACCCCTCCACTTT.

CDR3 bases: TGTGCCAGCAGCCCAAGGACAGGGGGAAATTCACCCCTCCACTTT. It translates to CASSPRTGGNSPLHF. The rearrangement links TRBV13 to TRBJ1-6; 10 bases fit TRBD1. The CDR3 consists of 15 residues. V was clipped by 5 bases and J by 7 bases; unmatched bases: 5. Germline values: CDR1 PRHDT, CDR2 FYEKMQ (reference sequence).

The chain couples TRBV29-1 to TRBJ2-1; 11 positions match TRBD1. CDR1 is SQVTM and CDR2 is ANQGSEA in the germline V gene. V was pared by 3 bases and J by 4 bases, with 8 bases of the junction left unmatched. The CDR3 is 16 amino acids. As DNA, the CDR3 is TGCAGCGTTGATGTGCGGGGGACAGGGGGTTACAATGAGCAGTTCTTC. Its translation is CSVDVRGTGGYNEQFF.

The chain employs TRBV7-2 and TRBJ2-1; TRBD2 aligns across 10 bases. Germline V gene data show CDR1 as SGHTA and CDR2 as FQGNSA. This CDR3 has 15 residues. J lost 3 bases, V lost 1 base, and 0 bases had no gene match. CDR3 sequence: CASSLGLAGYNEQFF. CDR3 bases: TGTGCCAGCAGCTTAGGACTAGCGGGCTACAATGAGCAGTTCTTC.